The 14 T cell receptor beta chains below all came from one sample that was sequenced in a study of T cell responses to AZD1222 COVID-19 vaccine. The method was immunoSEQ multiplex PCR; TCRdb's version includes in-frame clones alone and lacks a portion of them. The table has some 150,000 clones, more than 85% seen once. This specimen was peripheral blood, taken on day 0 of AZD1222 vaccination. The origin of the receptors is an adult in good health.

V gene TRBV9 combines with J gene TRBJ2-5; 9 positions match TRBD1. The CDR3 spans 14 residues. CDR1 and CDR2 from the germline V gene are SGDLS and YYNGEE. V shed 3 bases and J 4 bases; nucleotides not matched to a gene: 4. CDR3 nucleotides: TGTGCCAGCAGCGGAACAGGGGGCTCAGAGACCCAGTACTTC. Its protein product is CASSGTGGSETQYF. The variable domain in full, with the rest retrieved from reference TRBV9 and TRBJ2-5, is DSGVTQTPKHLITATGQRVTLRCSPRSGDLSVYWYQQSLDQGLQFLIQYYNGEERAKGNILERFSAQQFPDLHSELNLSSLELGDSALYFCASSGTGGSETQYFGPGTRLLVL.

The V call is TRBV7-6, the J call TRBJ2-7; weak D call: TRBD1 (5 bases). V dropped 5 bases and J dropped 3 bases, with 8 bases sitting between them. Looked up from germline, CDR1 is SGHVS and CDR2 is FNYEAQ. CDR3 size: 12 residues. CDR3 region: CASSDDSYEQYF. CDR3 DNA: TGTGCCAGCAGCGACGACAGCTACGAGCAGTACTTC.

The rearrangement joins TRBV2 to TRBJ2-7; D uncertain. The V and J ends lost 2 bases and 4 bases respectively, with 6 bases between them. CDR1 and CDR2 (germline): SNHLY, FYNNEI. The CDR3 is made up of 12 amino acids. The CDR3 coding sequence is TGTGCCAGCAGTGAATCGGAGTACGAGCAGTACTTC. Protein: CASSESEYEQYF.

The sample holds one count of this clone. V and J are TRBV6-6 and TRBJ2-7, with 13 bases aligning to TRBD2. CDR1 is MNHNY and CDR2 is SVGAGI in the germline V gene (reference sequence). There are 17 residues in the CDR3. V dropped 5 bases and J dropped 5; count of bases not matched to a gene: 12. The CDR3 DNA is TGTGCCAGCAGTCGCCCGGGACTAGCGGGACACGGGAACGAGCAGTACTTC. Translating it yields CASSRPGLAGHGNEQYF.

This clone has only a few counts. The J gene is TRBJ1-5, the V gene TRBV5-6; maybe TRBD1 (5 bases). This CDR3 is built from 15 residues. V gave up 4 bases and J gave up 3 bases, with 14 bases separating them. Germline values: CDR1 SGHDT, CDR2 YYEEEE. This CDR3 is CASSPVSRDNQPQHF. CDR3 sequence (DNA): TGTGCCAGCAGCCCCGTGTCCAGGGACAATCAGCCCCAGCATTTT. Together with reference TRBV5-6 and TRBJ1-5, the CDR3 gives the full variable domain: DAGVTQSPTHLIKTRGQQVTLRCSPKSGHDTVSWYQQALGQGPQFIFQYYEEEERQRGNFPDRFSGHQFPNYSSELNVNALLLGDSALYLCASSPVSRDNQPQHFGDGTRLSIL.

The J gene is TRBJ2-1, the V gene TRBV9; D not certain. The CDR3 runs 14 residues. The V end lost 4 bases, the J end lost 9 bases, and 17 bases lay between the germline ends. The germline gives CDR1 SGDLS, CDR2 YYNGEE. The DNA for the CDR3 is TGTGCCAGCAGCACCAGGATGGTCCCTACTGAGCAGTTCTTC. It is translated as CASSTRMVPTEQFF.

The V call is TRBV7-6, the J call TRBJ2-1, with 10 bases identical to TRBD2. The CDR3 has 18 amino acids. Trimming cost V 5 bases and J 3 bases; bases outside gene matches: 13. Germline V CDR1 and CDR2: SGHVS, FNYEAQ. Written as DNA, the CDR3 is TGTGCCAGCAGCAAGCGGGAGCGGGAGGGCCTCGGCTACAATGAGCAGTTCTTC. Amino acid sequence: CASSKREREGLGYNEQFF.

The chain joins TRBV7-3 to TRBJ2-7; D is unresolved. The CDR3 extends over 15 amino acids. Germline CDR1 is SGHTA and CDR2 is FQGTGA. With 1 base removed from V and 2 bases from J, the gap between germline ends came to 12 bases. CDR3 loop: CASSLMAGGPYEQYF. DNA for the CDR3: TGTGCCAGCAGCTTAATGGCAGGTGGGCCCTACGAGCAGTACTTC.

This rearrangement joins TRBV9 to TRBJ2-7; tentative D call: TRBD1 (6 bases). Germline values: CDR1 SGDLS, CDR2 YYNGEE. This CDR3 region has 13 residues. Trimming removed 0 bases at V and 6 bases at J, with 10 bases between. The DNA of the CDR3 is TGTGCCAGCAGCGTAGCAGGGGTAGGCGAGCAGTACTTC. Amino acid sequence: CASSVAGVGEQYF.

The genes are TRBV30 and TRBJ1-5; D gene uncertain. The CDR3 covers 10 residues. V lost 2 bases and J 10 bases, leaving 6 bases between the germline ends. From germline, CDR1 is GTSNPN and CDR2 SVGIG (reference sequence). CDR3 nucleotide sequence: TGTGCCTGGAGTCCGCCCCCCCAGCATTTT. Translating it yields CAWSPPPQHF.

V gene TRBV19 combines with J gene TRBJ1-5, with unresolved D. The CDR3 length is 16 residues. Trimming removed 4 bases from V and 4 bases from J, with 17 bases in between. The V gene's germline CDR1 is LNHDA and CDR2 SQIVND (reference sequence). CDR3 sequence reads: CASSKVAGLTNQPQHF. The DNA of the CDR3 is TGTGCCAGTAGTAAGGTTGCGGGGTTGACAAATCAGCCCCAGCATTTT.

This chain links TRBV11-3 with TRBJ2-1, with TRBD2 matching over 7 bases. Germline V lookup: CDR1 SGHNT, CDR2 YENEEA. The CDR3 spans 19 residues. Trimming removed 1 base from V and 1 base from J; junction bases left unmatched: 13. The CDR3 loop reads CASSLGPFFREGSYNEQFF. Written as DNA, the CDR3 is TGTGCCAGCAGCTTAGGGCCCTTTTTTAGGGAGGGGTCCTACAATGAGCAGTTCTTC.

The rearrangement links TRBV6-4 to TRBJ2-4, with D perhaps TRBD2 (6 bases). The CDR3 consists of 14 residues. Germline lookup yields CDR1 MRHNA and CDR2 SNTAGT. Between the trimmed V and J ends, which lost 0 bases and 5 bases, there was a span of 8 bases. The CDR3 protein is CASSDSGGENIQYF. CDR3 coding DNA: TGTGCCAGCAGTGACTCCGGGGGTGAAAACATTCAGTACTTC.

The CDR3 reads CASSIGIFPGEQYF. The CDR3 DNA follows: TGTGCCAGTAGTATAGGGATCTTCCCGGGGGAGCAGTACTTC. The chain uses TRBV19 and TRBJ2-7; TRBD2 is a possible D gene (5 bases). Germline V gives CDR1 LNHDA, CDR2 SQIVND (reference sequence). CDR3 length equals 14 residues. V gave up 1 base and J gave up 7 bases, with 14 bases separating them.